Each of the 14 T cell receptor beta chains below was sequenced from the same sample in a study of siplizumab effects on memory and regulatory T cells. Repertoires were generated with immunoSEQ multiplex PCR, while TCRdb's copy carries only in-frame clones and drops some. The table shows over 85,000 clones, with approximately 94% occurring only once. The sample consisted of CD8+ T cells sorted from blood. All receptors come from a human donor in good health.

This chain joins TRBV7-9 and TRBJ2-5; D gene ambiguous. CDR1 and CDR2 from the germline V gene are SEHNR and FQNEAQ (reference sequence). The CDR3 has 14 amino acids. The V end was cut by 4 bases, the J end by 6 bases, with 15 bases between. CDR3 sequence (DNA): TGTGCCAGCAGCTCCCTTTCGGCCCGTCAGACCCAGTACTTC. Translating it yields CASSSLSARQTQYF.

The rearrangement links TRBV27 to TRBJ1-1; D is unresolved. V lost 2 bases and J lost 1, with 5 bases in between. Germline loops: CDR1 MNHEY, CDR2 SMNVEV (reference sequence). The CDR3 extends over 13 amino acids. The CDR3 nucleotides read TGTGCCAGCAGTTTAGGATCGAACACTGAAGCTTTCTTT. Protein: CASSLGSNTEAFF.

The chain carries TRBV11-2 and TRBJ2-1, with 8 bases matching TRBD1. The CDR3 contains 15 residues. The V segment lost 1 base and the J segment 8 bases; nucleotides outside the gene matches: 7. The germline V gene has CDR1 SGHAT and CDR2 FQNNGV. The CDR3 DNA reads TGTGCCAGCAGCTTAGGCAGGGGGCGCTTGCATGAGCAGTTCTTC. This codes for CASSLGRGRLHEQFF. Together with reference TRBV11-2 and TRBJ2-1, the CDR3 gives the full variable domain: EAGVAQSPRYKIIEKRQSVAFWCNPISGHATLYWYQQILGQGPKLLIQFQNNGVVDDSQLPKDRFSAERLKGVDSTLKIQPAKLEDSAVYLCASSLGRGRLHEQFFGPGTRLTVL.

This chain joins TRBV14 and TRBJ2-1; a weak D match, TRBD2 (5 bases). Germline loops: CDR1 SGHDN, CDR2 FVKESK. The V gene lost 3 bases and the J gene lost 5 bases, with 11 bases spanning the gap. There are 14 residues in the CDR3. In DNA form, the CDR3 reads TGTGCCAGCAGCCACCTAGCCCCCCACAATGAGCAGTTCTTC. Encoded protein: CASSHLAPHNEQFF.

The rearrangement uses TRBV18 and TRBJ1-3; D not certain. The length of the CDR3 is 16 residues. Germline lookup yields CDR1 KGHSH and CDR2 LQKENI. The V end was cut by 2 bases, the J end by 0 bases, with 11 bases between. This chain's CDR3 is CASSPFSRGSGNTIYF. CDR3 DNA: TGTGCCAGCTCACCATTTTCCCGTGGCTCTGGAAACACCATATATTTT.

The chain employs TRBV27 and TRBJ2-7, with D unclear. In germline, CDR1 is MNHEY, CDR2 SMNVEV (reference sequence). This CDR3 comprises 14 residues. With 2 bases removed from V and 3 bases from J, the gap between germline ends came to 11 bases. CDR3 sequence (DNA): TGTGCCAGCAGTTTACGGGCTACAAACTACGAGCAGTACTTC. Its protein is CASSLRATNYEQYF.

Concerning this clone: The sample holds other DNA sequences that translate to the same CDR3. V and J are TRBV19 and TRBJ1-1; D gene unclear. The germline gives CDR1 LNHDA, CDR2 SQIVND (reference sequence). The V gene lost 2 bases and the J gene lost 0 bases, with 4 bases spanning the gap. The CDR3 sequence is 13 residues long. DNA for the CDR3: TGTGCCAGTAGTATATCAGTGAACACTGAAGCTTTCTTT. It encodes CASSISVNTEAFF.

This clone was detected once. This chain uses TRBV11-3 with TRBJ2-1, with a possible D match to TRBD2 (6 bases). V was cut by 5 bases and J by 4 bases, with 21 bases left in between. The CDR3 extends over 17 amino acids. The germline gives CDR1 SGHNT, CDR2 YENEEA. The CDR3 DNA reads as TGTGCCAGCAGCCTCGAGGGCGGGGCGCCCTTATACAATGAGCAGTTCTTC. It yields the protein CASSLEGGAPLYNEQFF.

The V gene is TRBV4-1, the J gene TRBJ1-3; unclear D gene. CDR1 MGHRA and CDR2 YSYEKL come from the germline V gene. Deletions cut 1 base from V and 0 bases from J, with 4 bases between. This CDR3 comprises 14 residues. The CDR3 DNA is TGCGCCAGCAGCCAAGCGGACTCTGGAAACACCATATATTTT. As protein: CASSQADSGNTIYF.

The chain combines TRBV27 with TRBJ2-3; TRBD2 might be the D (6 bases). Trimming removed 10 bases from V and 2 bases from J, with 16 bases in between. Germline CDR1 reads MNHEY; CDR2 reads SMNVEV (reference sequence). CDR3 size: 14 residues. CDR3 loop: CATTPGDFTDTQYF. The CDR3 bases are TGTGCCACCACCCCGGGGGACTTCACAGATACGCAGTATTTT.

The rearrangement uses TRBV27 and TRBJ2-7; 7 bases are shared with TRBD2. Germline V CDR1 and CDR2: MNHEY, SMNVEV (reference sequence). With 2 bases clipped from V and 2 bases from J, the junction kept 9 bases outside the gene matches. The CDR3 covers 16 residues. The CDR3 sequence: CASSLGPSGTAYEQYF. Here the CDR3 DNA reads TGTGCCAGCAGTTTAGGACCCAGCGGGACTGCCTACGAGCAGTACTTC.

This rearrangement joins TRBV14 to TRBJ2-1; D remains unclear. V lost 0 bases to trimming and J lost 8 bases, with 5 bases between them. Germline V gives CDR1 SGHDN, CDR2 FVKESK. This CDR3 has 12 amino acids. CDR3 loop: CASSQDRYEQFF. DNA for the CDR3: TGTGCCAGCAGCCAAGATCGGTATGAGCAGTTCTTC.

This clone was seen only once. V gene TRBV9 combines with J gene TRBJ2-5; TRBD2 is a possible D gene (6 bases). V lost 0 bases, J lost 4 bases, and 10 bases lay in between. Germline V CDR1 and CDR2: SGDLS, YYNGEE. This CDR3 comprises 14 residues. CDR3 protein: CASSVGDFRETQYF. The CDR3 region has the DNA TGTGCCAGCAGCGTAGGGGACTTTAGAGAGACCCAGTACTTC. Combining the CDR3 with reference TRBV9 and TRBJ2-5 gives the whole variable domain DSGVTQTPKHLITATGQRVTLRCSPRSGDLSVYWYQQSLDQGLQFLIQYYNGEERAKGNILERFSAQQFPDLHSELNLSSLELGDSALYFCASSVGDFRETQYFGPGTRLLVL.

The chain combines TRBV5-5 with TRBJ2-3; 11 bases are shared with TRBD2. J was trimmed by 6 bases and V by 3 bases; bases with no gene match: 6. Germline V CDR1 and CDR2: SGHKS, YYEKEE (reference sequence). CDR3 length equals 15 residues. CDR3 sequence: CASSSAGLAADTQYF. The CDR3, as DNA: TGTGCCAGCAGCTCAGCGGGACTAGCGGCGGATACGCAGTATTTT.